Listed below are T cell receptor beta chains from one sample, sequenced in a study of vaccination and CD4 T cells after COVID-19. No antigen is known for these receptors. One entry per CDR3 protein results from TCRdb running MiXCR on the PCR reads. The data contain 12,000 or so distinct CDR3 sequences, around 50% of them singletons. The specimen sequenced was CD4+ T cells from blood, cultured in vitro. The receptors were sampled from a human donor who had recovered from COVID-19. CDR3s include the opening cysteine and the closing phenylalanine or tryptophan. Fields, in order: J gene, V gene, CDR3 protein.

J gene: TRBJ2-7; V gene: TRBV28; CDR3 protein: CASSQRDRVYEQYF
J gene: TRBJ2-2; V gene: TRBV28; CDR3 protein: CASVNRVAGELFF
J gene: TRBJ2-7; V gene: TRBV20-1; CDR3 protein: CSVTTGSSYEQYF
J gene: TRBJ1-1; V gene: TRBV20-1; CDR3 protein: CSARTIAEAFF
J gene: TRBJ1-1; V gene: TRBV30; CDR3 protein: CAWKQGRSEEAFF
J gene: TRBJ1-1; V gene: TRBV12-3/TRBV12-4; CDR3 protein: CASSSKPTGRRDTEAFF
J gene: TRBJ2-1; V gene: TRBV19; CDR3 protein: CASSTYMTGGSYNEQFF
J gene: TRBJ1-6; V gene: TRBV7-6; CDR3 protein: CASSLGEFRNSPLHF
J gene: TRBJ2-7; V gene: TRBV27; CDR3 protein: CASSQSRLAGAYEQYF
J gene: TRBJ1-2; V gene: TRBV9; CDR3 protein: CASSSRRGDLGGYTF
J gene: TRBJ2-2; V gene: TRBV20-1; CDR3 protein: CSASVSGGEDTGELFF
J gene: TRBJ2-7; V gene: TRBV30; CDR3 protein: CAWSRPQGDSSYEQYF
J gene: TRBJ1-6; V gene: TRBV5-4; CDR3 protein: CASSSRQDDSPLHF
J gene: TRBJ1-3; V gene: TRBV30; CDR3 protein: CAGERNTIYF
J gene: TRBJ2-5; V gene: TRBV19; CDR3 protein: CASSKPSGGGKETQYF
J gene: TRBJ2-7; V gene: TRBV6-1; CDR3 protein: CASSEVVGGNEQYF
J gene: TRBJ1-5; V gene: TRBV28; CDR3 protein: CASSFWGGNQPQHF
J gene: TRBJ2-3; V gene: TRBV6-5; CDR3 protein: CASSFFGENTDTQYF
J gene: TRBJ2-7; V gene: TRBV5-1; CDR3 protein: CASSLDAGAVYEQYF
J gene: TRBJ2-5; V gene: TRBV7-2; CDR3 protein: CASSSQETQYF
J gene: TRBJ2-7; V gene: TRBV7-2; CDR3 protein: CASSLGTTTYEQYF
J gene: TRBJ1-1; V gene: TRBV5-1; CDR3 protein: CASLGQGGTEAFF
J gene: TRBJ2-5; V gene: TRBV7-2; CDR3 protein: CASRPGSGETQYF
J gene: TRBJ2-1; V gene: TRBV2; CDR3 protein: CASSDRGRGNEQFF
J gene: TRBJ1-2; V gene: TRBV20-1; CDR3 protein: CSASRGGYTF
J gene: TRBJ2-7; V gene: TRBV7-2; CDR3 protein: CASSAATSGSYEQYF
J gene: TRBJ2-7; V gene: TRBV7-9; CDR3 protein: CASSKETYEQYF
J gene: TRBJ2-5; V gene: TRBV6-1; CDR3 protein: CASKGQGRETQYF
J gene: TRBJ2-7; V gene: TRBV6-2/TRBV6-3; CDR3 protein: CASSNPASRREQYF
J gene: TRBJ2-2; V gene: TRBV6-1; CDR3 protein: CASSRDTGELFF
J gene: TRBJ2-4; V gene: TRBV6-1; CDR3 protein: CASSDRGRKNIQYF
J gene: TRBJ2-3; V gene: TRBV5-4; CDR3 protein: CASSLAGAPDTQYF
J gene: TRBJ1-1; V gene: TRBV7-9; CDR3 protein: CASITLAGTEAFF
J gene: TRBJ1-5; V gene: TRBV7-8; CDR3 protein: CASSLVQGGQPQHF
J gene: TRBJ1-5; V gene: TRBV28; CDR3 protein: CASSRILGGFNQPQHF
J gene: TRBJ2-1; V gene: TRBV20-1; CDR3 protein: CSANSLAGPEQFF
J gene: TRBJ1-2; V gene: TRBV7-3; CDR3 protein: CASSPGTANYGYTF
J gene: TRBJ2-7; V gene: TRBV4-2; CDR3 protein: CASSQEGWGHLYEQYF
J gene: TRBJ2-5; V gene: TRBV28; CDR3 protein: CATRAGLAGRETQYF